These 29 T cell receptor beta chains share one sample of origin, sequenced in a study of OX40 agonist ivuxolimab in advanced cancers. Sequenced by immunoSEQ multiplex PCR; TCRdb stores in-frame clones only, minus some. The table includes about 82,000 clones, 75% to 90% detected once. The sequencing used CD4+ or CD8+ T cells sorted from blood, collected in a trial of the OX40 agonist ivuxolimab. These receptors came from an adult with an advanced solid tumor such as melanoma, head and neck, liver or kidney cancer.

The V call is TRBV28, the J call TRBJ1-4; TRBD1 aligns across 9 bases. With 3 bases clipped from V and 7 bases from J, the junction kept 6 bases outside the gene matches. The CDR3 consists of 15 residues. Germline lookup yields CDR1 MDHEN and CDR2 SYDVKM. CDR3 protein: CASSFTGGAREKLFF. The CDR3 DNA sequence: TGTGCCAGCAGTTTTACAGGGGGCGCGCGTGAAAAACTGTTTTTT.

Written as DNA, the CDR3 is TGTGCCAGCAGCCGGGGCGGTTATAGGACTGAAGCTTTCTTT. This encodes CASSRGGYRTEAFF. This chain joins TRBV5-4 and TRBJ1-1; possible D gene TRBD1, 5 bases. V was shortened by 4 bases and J by 5 bases, with 15 bases between the two germline ends. Germline values: CDR1 SGHNT, CDR2 YYREEE (reference sequence). The CDR3 spans 14 residues.

The V call is TRBV12-5, the J call TRBJ2-7; no reliable D call. The V gene's germline CDR1 is LGHNT and CDR2 FRNRAP. This CDR3 comprises 11 residues. V shed 7 bases and J shed 0 bases, with 4 bases lying between them. The CDR3 coding sequence is TGTGCTAGTGCGAGCTCCTACGAGCAGTACTTC. This encodes CASASSYEQYF. Full variable domain (missing parts from reference TRBV12-5 and TRBJ2-7): DARVTQTPRHKVTEMGQEVTMRCQPILGHNTVFWYRQTMMQGLELLAYFRNRAPLDDSGMPKDRFSAEMPDATLATLKIQPSEPRDSAVYFCASASSYEQYFGPGTRLTVT.

V usage is TRBV2 and J usage is TRBJ1-1; the match to TRBD1 covers 7 bases. Germline CDR1 is SNHLY and CDR2 is FYNNEI. This CDR3 has 14 residues. CDR3 bases: TGTCCTTCAGGGGACAGCCTTACGAACACTGAAGCTTTCTTT. It translates to CPSGDSLTNTEAFF.

The rearrangement links TRBV9 to TRBJ2-1; 8 positions agree with TRBD2. J gave up 4 bases and V 0 bases, and 6 bases lay outside the gene matches. This CDR3 region has 16 residues. Germline V CDR1 and CDR2: SGDLS, YYNGEE. CDR3 region: CASSVAGGQSYNEQFF. Written as DNA, the CDR3 is TGTGCCAGCAGCGTAGCGGGAGGGCAGTCATACAATGAGCAGTTCTTC.

This chain uses TRBV30 with TRBJ2-2; no reliable D call. V dropped 6 bases and J dropped 6 bases, with 20 bases sitting between them. Per the germline V gene, CDR1 is GTSNPN and CDR2 is SVGIG (reference sequence). The CDR3 covers 15 residues. The CDR3 coding sequence is TGTGCCTGCGGACCTGATCGGCTTCAATCCGGGGAGCTGTTTTTT. Its translation is CACGPDRLQSGELFF.

This sequence joins TRBV7-2 and TRBJ2-1, with 7 bases identical to TRBD2. The CDR3 is 14 amino acids. With 1 base clipped from V and 8 bases from J, the junction kept 5 bases outside the gene matches. Germline CDR1 reads SGHTA; CDR2 reads FQGNSA. The CDR3 reads CASSLGGGVYEQFF. The CDR3, as DNA: TGTGCCAGCAGCTTAGGGGGGGGAGTTTATGAGCAGTTCTTC.

This rearrangement joins TRBV18 to TRBJ2-3, with 9 bases identical to TRBD1. The CDR3 has 15 residues. The germline V gene has CDR1 KGHSH and CDR2 LQKENI. V dropped 2 bases and J dropped 4; count of bases not matched to a gene: 4. CDR3 sequence reads: CASSPDGQGPDTQYF. CDR3 DNA sequence: TGTGCCAGCTCACCAGACGGACAGGGGCCAGATACGCAGTATTTT.

The chain recombines TRBV5-1 with TRBJ1-2, with D perhaps matching TRBD1 (6 bases). The ends were cut back, 0 bases at V and 7 bases at J, with 16 bases in the middle. The germline V gene has CDR1 SGHRS and CDR2 YFSETQ. CDR3 length: 15 amino acids. DNA for the CDR3: TGCGCCAGCAGCTTGGGAGTAGGGGGACCAAGTGGCTACACCTTC. Translating gives CASSLGVGGPSGYTF.

The rearrangement uses TRBV29-1 and TRBJ1-4; D is possibly TRBD1 (5 bases). The CDR3 contains 12 residues. Trimming removed 7 bases at V and 8 bases at J, with 14 bases between. The germline V gene has CDR1 SQVTM and CDR2 ANQGSEA. This chain's CDR3 is CSAGGRGEKLFF. CDR3 bases: TGCAGCGCTGGGGGAAGGGGAGAAAAACTGTTTTTT.

The chain carries TRBV5-1 and TRBJ2-7; 7 bases match TRBD1. Germline V CDR1 and CDR2: SGHRS, YFSETQ. This CDR3 has 15 residues. V gave up 3 bases and J gave up 6 bases; unmatched junction bases: 12. In DNA, the CDR3 is TGCGCCAGCAGCTATACAGGGGAGATCTCTATCGAGCAGTACTTC. It yields the protein CASSYTGEISIEQYF. Full variable domain (rest looked up from reference TRBV5-1 and TRBJ2-7): KAGVTQTPRYLIKTRGQQVTLSCSPISGHRSVSWYQQTPGQGLQFLFEYFSETQRNKGNFPGRFSGRQFSNSRSEMNVSTLELGDSALYLCASSYTGEISIEQYFGPGTRLTVT.

This chain joins TRBV11-3 and TRBJ2-7, with 7 nucleotides matching TRBD1. Germline CDR1 reads SGHNT; CDR2 reads YENEEA. The CDR3 runs 16 residues. The V and J ends lost 0 bases and 4 bases, in that order; junction bases with no gene match: 9. CDR3 sequence (DNA): TGTGCCAGCAGCTTAGATCCCGGGACAGCAAATTACGAGCAGTACTTC. Its protein is CASSLDPGTANYEQYF.

The chain employs TRBV5-6 and TRBJ1-1; D unresolved. CDR1 is SGHDT and CDR2 is YYEEEE in the germline V gene. The V end lost 2 bases, the J end lost 5 bases, and 22 bases lay between the germline ends. This CDR3 spans 17 amino acids. The CDR3 loop is CASSFMVWEDLGTEAFF. In nucleotides, the CDR3 is TGTGCCAGCAGCTTCATGGTGTGGGAGGACCTAGGAACTGAAGCTTTCTTT.

The V and J genes are TRBV2 and TRBJ2-5; possibly TRBD1 for D (6 bases). CDR1 is SNHLY, CDR2 FYNNEI, per germline. V gave up 10 bases and J gave up 4 bases, with 22 bases separating them. This CDR3 is built from 15 residues. The CDR3 DNA reads as TGTGCCACCGCGCTGACCAGGGGAAGAGGAGAGACCCAGTACTTC. Translating it yields CATALTRGRGETQYF.

V is TRBV29-1 and J is TRBJ2-1, with TRBD2 matching 12 bases. This CDR3 contains 17 residues. V gave up 3 bases and J gave up 8 bases; unmatched junction bases: 14. CDR1 is SQVTM and CDR2 is ANQGSEA in the germline V gene. The CDR3 DNA reads TGCAGCGTTGAGGGGGCTAGCGGGAGGGCCGTATCTTATGAGCAGTTCTTC. Its protein product is CSVEGASGRAVSYEQFF.

The chain couples TRBV25-1 to TRBJ1-4; no definite D call. The germline gives CDR1 MGHDK, CDR2 SYGVNS. The CDR3 is 13 amino acids. Trimming cost V 8 bases and J 8 bases, with 15 bases left between them. The DNA of the CDR3 is TGTGCCAGCGGGGAGTCCGGAGACGAAAAACTGTTTTTT. This gives the protein CASGESGDEKLFF.

The CDR3 loop reads CASSQRRTTRQETQYF. The CDR3, as DNA: TGTGCCAGCAGCCAAAGAAGGACTACCCGCCAAGAGACCCAGTACTTC. The rearrangement uses TRBV16 and TRBJ2-5; possibly TRBD2 for D (6 bases). The V gene's germline CDR1 is KGHSY and CDR2 FQNENV. V lost 2 bases and J lost 1, with 14 bases in between. The CDR3 has 16 residues.

CDR3 DNA: TGCAGCGTTTGGACTAGCGGGAGCCTGGCTTCGATTTACGAGCAGTACTTC. It codes for CSVWTSGSLASIYEQYF. The V and J genes are TRBV29-1 and TRBJ2-5; TRBD2 matches at 13 bases. TRBJ2-7 explains the end of the DNA better; the J call may be wrong. Looked up from germline, CDR1 is SQVTM and CDR2 is ANQGSEA. CDR3 length: 17 amino acids.

V usage is TRBV7-8 and J usage is TRBJ2-2; D is tentatively TRBD1 or TRBD2 (5 bases each). The CDR3 has 15 residues. V lost 5 bases and J lost 4, with 14 bases in between. The germline V gene encodes CDR1 SGHVS and CDR2 FQNEAQ. CDR3 amino acids: CASSLVGTLTGELFF. CDR3 coding DNA: TGTGCCAGCAGCCTCGTTGGGACCCTCACCGGGGAGCTGTTTTTT.

About this clone itself: The same CDR3 can be traced to other DNA sequences in this sample. This sequence joins TRBV27 and TRBJ2-3; no definite D call. The CDR3 runs to 11 residues. In germline, CDR1 is MNHEY, CDR2 SMNVEV (reference sequence). Trimming shortened V by 6 bases and J by 6 bases, and 7 bases separated the two germline ends. CDR3 DNA: TGTGCCAGCAGCCAAGGGGATACGCAGTATTTT. As protein: CASSQGDTQYF.

V usage is TRBV9 and J usage is TRBJ1-2; D ambiguous. Trimming took 4 bases from V and 0 from J, leaving 7 bases between them. The CDR3 has 13 residues. Germline CDR1 and CDR2: SGDLS and YYNGEE. CDR3 bases: TGTGCCAGCAGCTCCGACACTAACTATGGCTACACCTTC. Translating it yields CASSSDTNYGYTF.

The chain has TRBV7-9 and TRBJ1-4; D perhaps matches TRBD1 (5 bases). From germline, CDR1 is SEHNR and CDR2 FQNEAQ (reference sequence). The CDR3 is 15 residues long. Trimming left V 5 bases short and J 13 bases short, with 23 bases between. The CDR3 loop reads CASSLISDSSGGLFF. DNA for the CDR3: TGTGCCAGCAGCCTGATATCGGACTCCAGCGGGGGACTGTTTTTT.

In nucleotides, the CDR3 is TGTGCCTGGAGTTTATTGGGCCCGGGGGAGCTGTTTTTT. Protein: CAWSLLGPGELFF. The chain has TRBV30 and TRBJ2-2, with unresolved D. Germline lookup yields CDR1 GTSNPN and CDR2 SVGIG (reference sequence). The ends were cut back, 2 bases at V and 8 bases at J, with 12 bases in the middle. CDR3 length: 13 residues.

In DNA form, the CDR3 reads TGTGCCAGCAGTTTCCAGCCCGCCTTGGGGTACGAGCAGTACTTC. This codes for CASSFQPALGYEQYF. The chain is built from TRBV6-6 and TRBJ2-7; D gene ambiguous. This CDR3 is built from 15 residues. CDR1 and CDR2 from the germline V gene are MNHNY and SVGAGI (reference sequence). Trimming removed 4 bases at V and 4 bases at J, with 17 bases between.

This clone was recorded once. The CDR3 coding sequence is TGTGCCAGCAGTTTCCTAGAGAGCTCCTATAATTCACCCCTCCACTTT. This translates into CASSFLESSYNSPLHF. V is TRBV6-5 and J is TRBJ1-6, with D unclear. The ends were cut back, 4 bases at V and 0 bases at J, with 10 bases in the middle. The CDR3 totals 16 residues. Looked up from germline, CDR1 is MNHEY and CDR2 is SVGAGI.

The J gene is TRBJ1-1, the V gene TRBV18; D is unresolved. The CDR3 totals 14 residues. The germline CDR1 and CDR2 sequences are KGHSH and LQKENI. Trimming took off 0 bases at V and 2 bases at J, with 7 bases between the two ends. The CDR3 reads CASSPPSPNTEAFF. CDR3 in DNA: TGTGCCAGCTCACCACCTTCACCTAACACTGAAGCTTTCTTT.

The J gene is TRBJ2-3, the V gene TRBV28; maybe TRBD2 (5 bases). This CDR3 is 17 amino acids long. Germline V gives CDR1 MDHEN, CDR2 SYDVKM. Trimming cost V 3 bases and J 3 bases, with 19 bases left between them. The CDR3, as DNA: TGTGCCAGCAGTTTTTGGGCTAGCTCGGTCGGTACAGATACGCAGTATTTT. This encodes CASSFWASSVGTDTQYF.

V gene TRBV27 combines with J gene TRBJ2-3; tentatively, D is TRBD2 (5 bases). This CDR3 contains 16 residues. V was trimmed by 4 bases and J by 0 bases, leaving 14 bases between them. Germline V gene lookup returns CDR1 MNHEY and CDR2 SMNVEV (reference sequence). CDR3 region: CASSWAVAHSTDTQYF. In nucleotides, the CDR3 is TGTGCCAGCAGTTGGGCGGTAGCGCATAGCACAGATACGCAGTATTTT.

This clone was picked up one time. The chain combines TRBV19 with TRBJ1-1; 8 bases line up with TRBD1. Germline V lookup: CDR1 LNHDA, CDR2 SQIVND (reference sequence). The CDR3 is 16 residues long. J gave up 5 bases and V 7 bases, and 15 bases lay outside the gene matches. The CDR3 DNA follows: TGTGCCAGTAACCCCGGGACAGGTGGAGGTTATACTGAAGCTTTCTTT. Amino acids: CASNPGTGGGYTEAFF.